Sequencing of this T cell receptor beta chain was carried out in a study of neoadjuvant nivolumab and ipilimumab in lung cancer. About the study: The combination arm added day-1 ipilimumab 1 mg/kg to nivolumab 3 mg/kg on days 1, 15, 29. Broader study findings: TCR clonality did not significantly correlate with pathologic tumor regression. From pretherapy to surgery, tumor richness and clonality rose with dual therapy. TCR sequencing covered a small number of samples.

TCRdb's table, derived via immunoSEQ multiplex PCR, lists solely in-frame clones and lacks some. Here the sample spans fewer than 10,000 clones, roughly 77% being singletons. This clone was counted between two and nine times. Its antigen is unidentified. With V trimmed by 0 bases and J by 2 bases, 2 bases remained unmatched. The CDR3 length is 14 residues. The germline CDR1 and CDR2 sequences are SGDLS and YYNGEE. This chain connects TRBV9 to TRBJ2-7; 7 bases fit TRBD1. The material sequenced was adjacent normal lung tissue, taken after neoadjuvant nivolumab, alone or with ipilimumab, at or shortly before surgery. The TCR originated in an adult with non-small cell lung cancer. In DNA form, the CDR3 reads TGTGCCAGCAGCGTAGGACAGGGCACCTACGAGCAGTACTTC. It translates to CASSVGQGTYEQYF.